This entry lists 5 T cell receptor beta chains sequenced from one sample in a study of cytomegalovirus exposure and HLA in healthy donors. Primers included in the PCR were 60 Vbeta and 13 Jbeta primers. The assay was immunoSEQ multiplex PCR, and TCRdb's table has in-frame clones only and misses some. The sample contains about 150,000 clones, roughly 63% of which appear only once. The sequenced sample was PBMCs. The receptors originated from an older woman in good health and CMV-seropositive.

This clone was detected a few times. The CDR3: CSVLGTDTEAFF. The CDR3 DNA is TGCAGCGTTTTAGGGACAGACACTGAAGCTTTCTTT. The chain employs TRBV29-1 and TRBJ1-1; 7 nucleotides align to TRBD1. Germline CDR1 and CDR2: SQVTM and ANQGSEA. The CDR3 runs 12 residues. The V gene end was trimmed by 5 bases and the J gene end by 3 bases; junction bases not matched to a gene: 3. Together with reference TRBV29-1 and TRBJ1-1, the CDR3 gives the full variable domain: SAVISQKPSRDICQRGTSLTIQCQVDSQVTMMFWYRQQPGQSLTLIATANQGSEATYESGFVIDKFPISRPNLTFSTLTVSNMSPEDSSIYLCSVLGTDTEAFFGQGTRLTVV.

This clone was counted a few times. This rearrangement joins TRBV2 to TRBJ1-1, with TRBD1 as a possible D gene (6 bases). The CDR3 totals 14 residues. Trimming removed 8 bases at V and 9 bases at J, with 22 bases between. Germline V lookup: CDR1 SNHLY, CDR2 FYNNEI. CDR3 bases: TGTGCCAGCTACTTACTCACCGGGGGGGCGAAAGCTTTCTTT. Translating it yields CASYLLTGGAKAFF.

Remarks on this clone: Additional DNA sequences in this sample encode the identical CDR3. V gene TRBV30 combines with J gene TRBJ2-3; possible D gene TRBD1, 5 bases. The CDR3 is 11 residues long. With 1 base removed from V and 8 bases from J, the gap between germline ends came to 7 bases. Germline assignment: CDR1 GTSNPN and CDR2 SVGIG (reference sequence). CDR3 protein: CAWSAQGTQYF. CDR3 in DNA: TGTGCCTGGAGTGCTCAGGGTACGCAGTATTTT.

The chain couples TRBV19 to TRBJ2-3; the match to TRBD2 covers 10 bases. CDR1 is LNHDA and CDR2 is SQIVND in the germline V gene (reference sequence). This CDR3 has 15 amino acids. With V trimmed by 3 bases and J by 3 bases, 3 bases remained unmatched. The DNA for the CDR3 is TGTGCCAGTAGTATCGCGACTAGCGGGACAGATACGCAGTATTTT. It yields the protein CASSIATSGTDTQYF.

The V call is TRBV30, the J call TRBJ2-7; maybe TRBD2 (5 bases). Deletions cut 3 bases from V and 4 bases from J, with 22 bases between. Germline values: CDR1 GTSNPN, CDR2 SVGIG (reference sequence). This CDR3 has 16 amino acids. CDR3 bases: TGTGCCTGGAGCCACCCGGGTCGGGGTGGTTTGTACGAGCAGTACTTC. This encodes CAWSHPGRGGLYEQYF.